Detailed here is one T cell receptor beta chain. As yet, its antigen is unknown. The sample is drawn from a study of cytomegalovirus exposure and HLA in healthy donors. Study-wide results and caveats: The TCR clusters that emerged in the first cohort tended, a later analysis found, to co-occur in the 110 or so validation repertoires. According to the study, around 150 TCR beta chains were cytomegalovirus-associated. It was reported that the classifier diagnosed cytomegalovirus status with high specificity and sensitivity in both the original and validation cohorts.

J was trimmed by 1 base and V by 0 bases; bases with no gene match: 3. The CDR3 extends over 15 amino acids. CDR1 and CDR2 from the germline V gene are SGHKS and YYEKEE (reference sequence). Libraries were prepared by immunoSEQ multiplex PCR; TCRdb keeps only in-frame clonotypes and omits some of them. The sample holds over 150,000 clones, under 95% seen once. J is TRBJ2-7 and V is TRBV5-5; 8 bases are shared with TRBD2. The material sequenced was PBMCs. The sequence derives from a young woman in good health and CMV-seropositive. The CDR3, as DNA: TGTGCCAGCAGCTTGGCGGGGGGGGCTTCCTACGAGCAGTACTTC. This sequence encodes CASSLAGGASYEQYF.